Below are 10 T cell receptor beta chains sequenced from a single sample in a study of shared clonotypes between healthy human individuals. Only in-frame clones appear in the TCRdb table, and some are missing; sequencing was by immunoSEQ multiplex PCR. Of 550,000 to 800,000 clones in the sample, roughly 70% were seen once. Sequencing was performed on memory CD4+ T cells sorted from blood. This sample's subset: CD45RA-negative fraction. All receptors come from a woman aged 30 to 39 in good health.

The chain carries TRBV6-5 and TRBJ2-7; no clear D gene. V was cut by 5 bases and J by 1 base, with 12 bases left in between. The CDR3 has 14 amino acids. CDR1 is MNHEY, CDR2 SVGAGI, per germline. CDR3 DNA: TGTGCCAGCAGTCCCCGGGCGGATTCCTACGAGCAGTACTTC. Translated, it gives CASSPRADSYEQYF.

This clone was counted many times. The chain is built from TRBV28 and TRBJ2-6; D may match TRBD1 or TRBD2 (6 bases each). The length of the CDR3 is 16 residues. With 6 bases removed from V and 3 bases from J, the gap between germline ends came to 15 bases. The germline V gene encodes CDR1 MDHEN and CDR2 SYDVKM. The CDR3 sequence: CASSTLQGGGANVLTF. The DNA for the CDR3 is TGTGCCAGCAGCACCCTACAGGGAGGTGGGGCCAACGTCCTGACTTTC. The full variable domain, its missing parts supplied by reference TRBV28 and TRBJ2-6, is DVKVTQSSRYLVKRTGEKVFLECVQDMDHENMFWYRQDPGLGLRLIYFSYDVKMKEKGDIPEGYSVSREKKERFSLILESASTNQTSMYLCASSTLQGGGANVLTFGAGSRLTVL.

The V and J genes are TRBV5-6 and TRBJ2-7; no definite D call. V was cut by 1 base and J by 5 bases, with 4 bases left in between. The CDR3 extends over 11 amino acids. Germline CDR1 is SGHDT and CDR2 is YYEEEE. This chain's CDR3 is CASSLNHEQYF. In DNA, the CDR3 is TGTGCCAGCAGCTTGAACCACGAGCAGTACTTC.

The CDR3 protein is CASRGGQGAPPLMGNQPQHF. In DNA form, the CDR3 reads TGTGCCAGCAGAGGGGGACAGGGGGCGCCCCCTCTTATGGGCAATCAGCCCCAGCATTTT. This chain uses TRBV9 with TRBJ1-5, with TRBD1 identical over 12 bases. The CDR3 consists of 20 residues. Per the germline V gene, CDR1 is SGDLS and CDR2 is YYNGEE. V shed 5 bases, J shed 2 bases, and the junction held 17 bases outside the gene matches.

This chain uses TRBV4-1 with TRBJ2-7, with a tentative D call TRBD2 (6 bases). Germline CDR1 MGHRA, CDR2 YSYEKL. This CDR3 has 17 residues. Trimming removed 4 bases at V and 2 bases at J, with 21 bases between. CDR3 sequence reads: CASSPIWRDGNTYEQYF. DNA for the CDR3: TGCGCCAGCAGCCCCATTTGGAGGGATGGAAATACCTACGAGCAGTACTTC.

The chain recombines TRBV30 with TRBJ2-3; D unclear. Trimming stripped 0 bases from V and 3 bases from J, with 7 bases between. The CDR3 spans 13 residues. CDR1 and CDR2 from the germline V gene are GTSNPN and SVGIG (reference sequence). The CDR3 reads CAWSVPPTDTQYF. The DNA of the CDR3 is TGTGCCTGGAGTGTACCTCCTACAGATACGCAGTATTTT.

This clone was seen only once. This chain links TRBV5-1 with TRBJ2-1, with 8 bases that match TRBD2. This CDR3 comprises 16 residues. From germline, CDR1 is SGHRS and CDR2 YFSETQ. With 2 bases clipped from V and 1 base from J, the junction kept 5 bases outside the gene matches. The CDR3 region has the DNA TGCGCCAGCAGCTTTAGCGGGGACCATTCCTACAATGAGCAGTTCTTC. Its protein product is CASSFSGDHSYNEQFF.

The chain recombines TRBV7-2 with TRBJ2-2, with D tentatively TRBD1 or TRBD2 (5 bases each). V gave up 5 bases and J gave up 4 bases, with 17 bases separating them. The V gene's germline CDR1 is SGHTA and CDR2 FQGNSA. The length of the CDR3 is 16 residues. CDR3 bases: TGTGCCAGCAGCCTACTAATGAGAGGGGTCACCGGGGAGCTGTTTTTT. The encoded protein is CASSLLMRGVTGELFF.

The V gene is TRBV7-9, the J gene TRBJ2-3; D gene unclear. The CDR3 has 14 residues. V dropped 1 base and J dropped 2 bases, with 7 bases sitting between them. Germline V gene data show CDR1 as SEHNR and CDR2 as FQNEAQ (reference sequence). This CDR3 reads CASSLDTYTDTQYF. The DNA of the CDR3 is TGTGCCAGCAGCTTAGACACCTACACAGATACGCAGTATTTT.

This sequence joins TRBV7-9 and TRBJ1-4, with D possibly TRBD1 on 6 matching bases. V was cut by 3 bases and J by 6 bases, with 8 bases left in between. This CDR3 has 13 residues. The germline CDR1 and CDR2 sequences are SEHNR and FQNEAQ (reference sequence). The CDR3 nucleotides are TGTGCCAGCAGCTTGGGGGGCTATGAAAAACTGTTTTTT. Amino acid sequence: CASSLGGYEKLFF.